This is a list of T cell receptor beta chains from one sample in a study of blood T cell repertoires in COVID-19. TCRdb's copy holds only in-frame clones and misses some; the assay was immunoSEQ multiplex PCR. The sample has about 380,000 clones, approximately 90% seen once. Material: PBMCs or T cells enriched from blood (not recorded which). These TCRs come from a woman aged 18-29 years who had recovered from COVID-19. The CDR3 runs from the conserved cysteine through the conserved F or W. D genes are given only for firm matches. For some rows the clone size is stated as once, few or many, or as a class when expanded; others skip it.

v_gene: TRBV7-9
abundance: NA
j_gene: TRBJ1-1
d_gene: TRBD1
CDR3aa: CASSETPWTGEDTEAFF
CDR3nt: TGTGCCAGCAGCGAAACCCCCTGGACAGGGGAGGACACTGAAGCTTTCTTT

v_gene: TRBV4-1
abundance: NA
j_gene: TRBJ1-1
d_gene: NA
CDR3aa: CASSQAPDRMNTEAFF
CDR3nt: TGCGCCAGCAGCCAAGCCCCGGACAGAATGAACACTGAAGCTTTCTTT

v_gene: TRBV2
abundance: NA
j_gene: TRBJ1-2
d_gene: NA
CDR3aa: CARSQRGFADGYTF
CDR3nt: TGTGCCAGGTCACAACGAGGATTTGCCGATGGCTACACCTTC

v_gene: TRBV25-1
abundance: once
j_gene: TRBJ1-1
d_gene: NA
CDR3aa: CASSGHRENTEAFF
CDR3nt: TGTGCCAGCAGTGGACACAGGGAGAACACTGAAGCTTTCTTT

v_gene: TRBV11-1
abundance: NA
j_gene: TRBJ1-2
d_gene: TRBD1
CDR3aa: CASSRRTQGAGGYTF
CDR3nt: TGTGCCAGCAGCCGCCGTACACAGGGGGCGGGCGGCTACACCTTC

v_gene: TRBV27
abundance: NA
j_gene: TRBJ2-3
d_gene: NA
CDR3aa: CASSRVGKGVAQYF
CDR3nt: TGTGCCAGCAGTCGTGTAGGCAAAGGGGTGGCGCAGTATTTT

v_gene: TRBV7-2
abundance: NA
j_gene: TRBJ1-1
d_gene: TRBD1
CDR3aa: CASSFVQGVNTEAFF
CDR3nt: TGTGCCAGCAGCTTCGTACAGGGGGTGAACACTGAAGCTTTCTTT

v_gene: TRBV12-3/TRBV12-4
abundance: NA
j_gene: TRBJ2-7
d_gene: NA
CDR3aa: CASSTYRYEQYF
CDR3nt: TGTGCCAGCAGTACCTATCGGTACGAGCAGTACTTC

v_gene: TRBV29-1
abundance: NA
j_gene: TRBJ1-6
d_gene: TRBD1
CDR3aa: CSVTQGATNSPLHF
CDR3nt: TGCAGCGTTACACAGGGGGCAACCAATTCACCCCTCCACTTT

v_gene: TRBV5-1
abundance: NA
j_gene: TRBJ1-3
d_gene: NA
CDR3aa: CASSLVAGPGNTIYF
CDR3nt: TGCGCCAGCAGCTTGGTCGCAGGGCCGGGAAACACCATATATTTT

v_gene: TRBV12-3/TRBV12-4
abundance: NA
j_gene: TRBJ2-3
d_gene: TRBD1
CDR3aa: CASRRTGEMTQYF
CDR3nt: TGTGCCAGCAGGCGGACAGGGGAGATGACGCAGTATTTT

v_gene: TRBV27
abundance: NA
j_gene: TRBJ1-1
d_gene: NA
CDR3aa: CASSLLGGGNTEAFF
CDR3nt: TGTGCCAGCAGTTTACTTGGTGGGGGCAACACTGAAGCTTTCTTT

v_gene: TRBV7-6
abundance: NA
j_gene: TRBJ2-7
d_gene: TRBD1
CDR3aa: CASSLTTPGQGAYEQYF
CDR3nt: TGTGCCAGCAGCTTAACTACACCGGGACAGGGGGCCTACGAGCAGTACTTC

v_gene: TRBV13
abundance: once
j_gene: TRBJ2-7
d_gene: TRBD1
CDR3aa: CASSLEGGGYEQYF
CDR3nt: TGTGCCAGCAGCTTAGAAGGGGGCGGTTACGAGCAGTACTTC

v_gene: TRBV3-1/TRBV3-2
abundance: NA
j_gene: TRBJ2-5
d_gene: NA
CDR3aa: CASSLQTGETQYF
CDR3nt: TGTGCCAGCAGCCTTCAAACTGGAGAGACCCAGTACTTC

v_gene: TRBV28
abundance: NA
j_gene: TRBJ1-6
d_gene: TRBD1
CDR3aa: CASSSPGTGKSPLHF
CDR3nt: TGTGCCAGCAGTTCTCCGGGGACAGGGAAATCACCCCTCCACTTT

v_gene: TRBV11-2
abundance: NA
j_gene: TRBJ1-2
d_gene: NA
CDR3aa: CASSLEVAGYGYTF
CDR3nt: TGTGCCAGCAGCTTAGAGGTGGCGGGCTATGGCTACACCTTC

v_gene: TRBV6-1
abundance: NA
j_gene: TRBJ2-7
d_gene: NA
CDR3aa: CASSERGTYEQYF
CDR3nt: TGTGCCAGCAGTGAAAGGGGGACCTACGAGCAGTACTTC

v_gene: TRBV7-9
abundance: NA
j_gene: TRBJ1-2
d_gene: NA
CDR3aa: CASSLGRLGNGYTF
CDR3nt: TGTGCCAGCAGCTTAGGCCGGCTCGGGAATGGCTACACCTTC

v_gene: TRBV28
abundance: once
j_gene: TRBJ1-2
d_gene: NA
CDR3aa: CASSPDSFYGYTF
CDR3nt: TGTGCCAGCAGTCCCGACAGCTTTTATGGCTACACCTTC

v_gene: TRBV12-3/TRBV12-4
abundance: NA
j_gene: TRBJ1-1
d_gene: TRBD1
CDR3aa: CASRDRSGTEAFF
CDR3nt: TGTGCCAGCCGGGACAGGAGTGGGACTGAAGCTTTCTTT

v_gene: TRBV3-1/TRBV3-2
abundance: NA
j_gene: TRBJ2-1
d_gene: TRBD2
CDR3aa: CASSSTSGGWNEQFF
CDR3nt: TGTGCCAGCAGCTCGACTAGCGGGGGGTGGAATGAGCAGTTCTTC

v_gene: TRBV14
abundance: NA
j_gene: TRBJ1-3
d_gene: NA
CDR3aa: CASSLRDTGNTIYF
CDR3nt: TGTGCCAGCAGCCTCCGGGACACTGGAAACACCATATATTTT

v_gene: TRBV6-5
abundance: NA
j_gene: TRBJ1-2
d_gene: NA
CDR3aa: CASSYGRVDGYTF
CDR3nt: TGTGCCAGCAGTTACGGCAGGGTTGATGGCTACACCTTC

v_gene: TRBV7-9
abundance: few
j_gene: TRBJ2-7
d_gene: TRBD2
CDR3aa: CASSLAGGSYEQYF
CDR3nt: TGTGCCAGCAGCTTGGCGGGGGGCTCCTACGAGCAGTACTTC

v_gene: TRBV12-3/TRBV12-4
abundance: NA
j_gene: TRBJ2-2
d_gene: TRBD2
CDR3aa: CASSGGGELFF
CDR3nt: TGTGCCAGCTCGGGGGGCGGGGAGCTGTTTTTT

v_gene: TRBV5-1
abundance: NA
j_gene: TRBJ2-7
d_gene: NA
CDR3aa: CASSITAYEQYF
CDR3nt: TGCGCCAGCAGTATTACAGCCTACGAGCAGTACTTC

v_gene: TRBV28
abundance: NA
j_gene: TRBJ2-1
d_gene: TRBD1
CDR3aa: CASSQGAENEQFF
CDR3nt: TGTGCCAGCAGCCAGGGGGCAGAGAATGAGCAGTTCTTC

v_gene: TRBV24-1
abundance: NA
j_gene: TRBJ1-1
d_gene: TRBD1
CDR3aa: CATLGQGDTEAFF
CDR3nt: TGTGCCACCCTCGGACAGGGGGACACTGAAGCTTTCTTT

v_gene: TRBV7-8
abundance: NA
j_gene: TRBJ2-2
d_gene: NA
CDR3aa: CASSPRASGGELFF
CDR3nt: TGTGCCAGCAGCCCCAGAGCTTCGGGCGGGGAGCTGTTTTTT

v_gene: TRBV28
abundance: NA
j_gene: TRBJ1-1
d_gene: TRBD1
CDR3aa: CASRPKPPGQGMNTEAFF
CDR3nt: TGTGCCAGCAGACCCAAACCGCCGGGACAGGGGATGAACACTGAAGCTTTCTTT

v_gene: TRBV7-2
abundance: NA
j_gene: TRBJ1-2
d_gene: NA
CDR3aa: CASSLALGFEESYTF
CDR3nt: TGTGCCAGCAGCTTAGCCCTCGGCTTCGAGGAAAGCTACACCTTC

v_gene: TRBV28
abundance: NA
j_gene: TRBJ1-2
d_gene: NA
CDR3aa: CASSGGPSYGYTF
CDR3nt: TGTGCCAGCAGCGGGGGGCCGAGCTATGGCTACACCTTC

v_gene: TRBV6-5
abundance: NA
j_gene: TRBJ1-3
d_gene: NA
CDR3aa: CATQRGGPSGNTIYF
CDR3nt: TGTGCCACCCAGCGCGGGGGCCCCTCTGGAAACACCATATATTTT

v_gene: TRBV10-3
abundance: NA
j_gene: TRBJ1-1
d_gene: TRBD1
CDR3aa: CAISPTGISTEAFF
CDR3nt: TGTGCCATCAGCCCGACAGGGATAAGCACTGAAGCTTTCTTT

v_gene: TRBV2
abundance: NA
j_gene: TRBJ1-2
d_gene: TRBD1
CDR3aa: CASSESKGQGNGYTF
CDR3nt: TGTGCCAGCAGTGAGTCCAAAGGACAGGGGAATGGCTACACCTTC

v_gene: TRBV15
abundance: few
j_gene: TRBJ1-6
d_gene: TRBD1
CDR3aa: CATSRRDSVNSPLHF
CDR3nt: TGTGCCACCAGCCGTAGGGACAGCGTTAATTCACCCCTCCACTTT

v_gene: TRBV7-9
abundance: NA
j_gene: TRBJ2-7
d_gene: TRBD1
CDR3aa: CASSSYRGTNEQYF
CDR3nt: TGTGCCAGCAGTTCCTACAGGGGAACCAACGAGCAGTACTTC

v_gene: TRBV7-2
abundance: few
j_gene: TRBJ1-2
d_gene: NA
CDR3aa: CASSRRLQGYGYTF
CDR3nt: TGTGCCAGCAGCCGTAGACTACAGGGTTACGGCTACACCTTC

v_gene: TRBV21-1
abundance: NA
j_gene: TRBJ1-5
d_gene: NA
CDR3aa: CASSNSRVNSNQPQHF
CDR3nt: TGTGCCAGCAGCAATTCTCGGGTCAACTCCAATCAGCCCCAGCATTTT

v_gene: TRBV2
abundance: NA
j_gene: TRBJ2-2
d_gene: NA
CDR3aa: CASSEKTGGANTGELFF
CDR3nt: TGTGCCAGCAGTGAAAAGACGGGGGGCGCGAACACCGGGGAGCTGTTTTTT

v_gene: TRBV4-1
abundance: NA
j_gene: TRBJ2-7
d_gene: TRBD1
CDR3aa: CASSVRDRSYEQYF
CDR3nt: TGCGCCAGCAGCGTCCGGGACAGGTCCTACGAGCAGTACTTC

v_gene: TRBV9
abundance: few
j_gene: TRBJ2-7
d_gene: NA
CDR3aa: CASSVGFGAYEQYF
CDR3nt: TGTGCCAGCAGCGTAGGTTTCGGGGCCTACGAGCAGTACTTC

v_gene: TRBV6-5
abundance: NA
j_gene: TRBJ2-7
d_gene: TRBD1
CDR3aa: CASGRDRVTYEQYF
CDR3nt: TGTGCCAGCGGAAGGGACAGGGTTACCTACGAGCAGTACTTC

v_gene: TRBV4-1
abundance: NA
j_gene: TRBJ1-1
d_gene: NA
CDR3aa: CASSPGVNTEAFF
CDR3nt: TGCGCCAGCAGCCCCGGGGTCAACACTGAAGCTTTCTTT